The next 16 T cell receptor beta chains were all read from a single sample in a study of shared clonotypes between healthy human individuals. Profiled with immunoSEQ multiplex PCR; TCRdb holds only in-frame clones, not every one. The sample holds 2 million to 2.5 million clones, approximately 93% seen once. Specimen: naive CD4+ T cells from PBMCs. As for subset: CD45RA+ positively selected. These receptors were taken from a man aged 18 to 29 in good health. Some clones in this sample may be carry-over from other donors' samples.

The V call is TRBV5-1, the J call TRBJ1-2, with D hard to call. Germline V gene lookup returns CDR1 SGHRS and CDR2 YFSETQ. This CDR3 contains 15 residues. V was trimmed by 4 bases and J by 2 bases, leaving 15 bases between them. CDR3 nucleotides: TGCGCCAGCAGCCCGGACCCGGTCCCCAACTATGGCTACACCTTC. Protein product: CASSPDPVPNYGYTF.

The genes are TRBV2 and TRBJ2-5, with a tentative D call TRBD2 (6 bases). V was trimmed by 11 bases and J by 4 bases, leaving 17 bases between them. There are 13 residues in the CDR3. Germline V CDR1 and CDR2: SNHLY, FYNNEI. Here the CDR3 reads CAYSGEMGETQYF. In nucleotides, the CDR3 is TGTGCCTACTCGGGGGAGATGGGAGAGACCCAGTACTTC.

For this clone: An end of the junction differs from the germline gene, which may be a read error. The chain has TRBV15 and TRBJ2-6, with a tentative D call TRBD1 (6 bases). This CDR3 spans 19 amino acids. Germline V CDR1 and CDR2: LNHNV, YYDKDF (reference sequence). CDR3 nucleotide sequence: TGTGCCACCAGCACAACCCCTGGGCAGGGGACCTCTTGGGCCAACGTCCTGACTTTC. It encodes CATSTTPGQGTSWANVLTF.

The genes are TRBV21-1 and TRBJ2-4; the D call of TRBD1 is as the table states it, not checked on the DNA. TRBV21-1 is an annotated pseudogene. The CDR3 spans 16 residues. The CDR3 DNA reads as TGTGCCAGCAGATCACAGGGGACCCACTCCAAAAACATTCAGTACTTC. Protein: CASRSQGTHSKNIQYF.

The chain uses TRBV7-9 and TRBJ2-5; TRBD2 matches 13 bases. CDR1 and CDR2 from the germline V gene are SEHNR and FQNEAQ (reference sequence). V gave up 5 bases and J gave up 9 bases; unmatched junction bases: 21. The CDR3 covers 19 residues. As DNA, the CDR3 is TGTGCCAGCAGCACTCCGGGACTAGCGGGACCAAGGGGACGGTGGGCCCAGTACTTC. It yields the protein CASSTPGLAGPRGRWAQYF.

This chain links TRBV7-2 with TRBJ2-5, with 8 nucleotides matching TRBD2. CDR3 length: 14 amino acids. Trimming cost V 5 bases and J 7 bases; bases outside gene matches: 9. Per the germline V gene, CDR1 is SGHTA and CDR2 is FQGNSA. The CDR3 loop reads CASSIELAVGTQYF. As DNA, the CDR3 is TGTGCCAGCAGCATAGAACTAGCGGTGGGGACCCAGTACTTC.

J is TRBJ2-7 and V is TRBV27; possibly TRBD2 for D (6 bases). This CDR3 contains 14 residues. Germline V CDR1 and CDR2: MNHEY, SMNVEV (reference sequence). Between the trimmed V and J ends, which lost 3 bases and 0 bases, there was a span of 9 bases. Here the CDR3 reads CASSLAGPSYEQYF. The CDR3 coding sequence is TGTGCCAGCAGTTTGGCGGGGCCCTCCTACGAGCAGTACTTC.

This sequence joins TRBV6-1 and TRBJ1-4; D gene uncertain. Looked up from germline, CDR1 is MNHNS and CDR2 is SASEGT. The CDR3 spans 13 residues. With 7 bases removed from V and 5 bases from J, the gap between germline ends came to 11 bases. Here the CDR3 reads CASMTGINEKLFF. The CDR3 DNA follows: TGTGCCAGCATGACGGGGATAAATGAAAAACTGTTTTTT.

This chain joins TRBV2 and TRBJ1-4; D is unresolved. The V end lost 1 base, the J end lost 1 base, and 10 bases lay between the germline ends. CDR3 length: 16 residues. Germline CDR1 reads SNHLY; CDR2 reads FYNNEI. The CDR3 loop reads CASSEGLQRTNEKLFF. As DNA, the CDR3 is TGTGCCAGCAGTGAAGGGTTGCAGAGAACTAATGAAAAACTGTTTTTT.

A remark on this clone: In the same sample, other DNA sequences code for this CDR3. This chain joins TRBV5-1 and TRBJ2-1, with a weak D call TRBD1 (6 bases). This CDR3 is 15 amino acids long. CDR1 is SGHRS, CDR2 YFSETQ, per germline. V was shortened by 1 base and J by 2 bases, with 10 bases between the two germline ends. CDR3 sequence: CASSLLAGAYNEQFF. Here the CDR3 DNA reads TGCGCCAGCAGCTTGTTAGCAGGGGCCTACAATGAGCAGTTCTTC.

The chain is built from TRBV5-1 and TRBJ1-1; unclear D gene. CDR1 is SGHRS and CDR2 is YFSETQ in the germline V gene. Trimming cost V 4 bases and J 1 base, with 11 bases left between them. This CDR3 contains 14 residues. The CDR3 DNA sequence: TGCGCCAGCAGCGACGGCTCCTCGAACACTGAAGCTTTCTTT. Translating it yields CASSDGSSNTEAFF.

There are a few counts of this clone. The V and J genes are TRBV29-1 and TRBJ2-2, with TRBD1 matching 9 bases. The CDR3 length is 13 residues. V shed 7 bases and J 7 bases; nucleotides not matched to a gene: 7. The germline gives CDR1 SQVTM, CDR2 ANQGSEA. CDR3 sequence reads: CSARTGEDGELFF. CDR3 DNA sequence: TGCAGCGCCAGGACAGGGGAAGACGGGGAGCTGTTTTTT.

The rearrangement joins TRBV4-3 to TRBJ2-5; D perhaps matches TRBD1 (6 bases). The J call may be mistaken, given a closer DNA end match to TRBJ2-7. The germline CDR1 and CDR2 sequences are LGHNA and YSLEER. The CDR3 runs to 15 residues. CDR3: CASSQEAGASDEQYF. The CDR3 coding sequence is TGCGCCAGCAGCCAAGAGGCAGGGGCAAGCGACGAGCAGTACTTC.

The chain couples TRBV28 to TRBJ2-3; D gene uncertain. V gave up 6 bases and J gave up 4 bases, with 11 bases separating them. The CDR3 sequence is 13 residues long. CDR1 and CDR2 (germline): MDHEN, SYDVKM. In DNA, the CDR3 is TGTGCCAGCAGCCTAACAACGCCAGATACGCAGTATTTT. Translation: CASSLTTPDTQYF.

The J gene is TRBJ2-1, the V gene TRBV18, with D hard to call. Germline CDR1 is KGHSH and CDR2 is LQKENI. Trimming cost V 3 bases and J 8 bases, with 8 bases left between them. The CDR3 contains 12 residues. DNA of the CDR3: TGTGCCAGCTCACCGGTGTGGGATGAGCAGTTCTTC. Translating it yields CASSPVWDEQFF.

The CDR3 sequence is CASSIQGATGLNQPQHF. In DNA form, the CDR3 reads TGTGCCAGTAGTATACAGGGAGCTACAGGGCTCAATCAGCCCCAGCATTTT. This chain links TRBV19 with TRBJ1-5; weak D call: TRBD1 (6 bases). The germline gives CDR1 LNHDA, CDR2 SQIVND (reference sequence). V lost 2 bases and J lost 3, with 17 bases in between. The CDR3 is 17 amino acids.